The clone carrying this TCR beta chain was seen only a few times. Repertoires were generated with immunoSEQ multiplex PCR, while TCRdb's copy carries only in-frame clones and drops some. The sample consists of 180,000 or so clones, more than 80% of them appearing once. The data belong to a study of blood T cell repertoires in COVID-19. Turning to the study itself: Acute-phase and convalescent COVID-19 samples originated in the United States, Italy and Spain. Nucleic acid was either cDNA or gDNA, and it came from T cells, B-cell-depleted T cells, or PBMCs.

V lost 5 bases and J 1 base, leaving 11 bases between the germline ends. CDR1 and CDR2 from the germline V gene are MNHEY and SVGEGT. The CDR3 runs 14 residues. The chain carries TRBV6-2 or TRBV6-3 and TRBJ1-1, with D unclear. The receptor was isolated from a woman aged 60-75 years with acute or convalescent COVID-19. Sequenced: peripheral blood. The CDR3, as DNA: TGTGCCAGCAGTCGCCACATGCAGAACACTGAAGCTTTCTTT. Translation gives CASSRHMQNTEAFF.